This is a list of T cell receptor beta chains from one sample in a study of T cell repertoires in cytomegalovirus infection. TCRdb reprocessed the reads via MiXCR and lists one record per CDR3 protein. Of 450,000 to 600,000 distinct CDR3 sequences in the sample, around 11% were seen once. The sequencing input was PBMCs. The receptors derive from a human donor in good health (CMV status not recorded). Some clones in this sample may be carry-over from other donors' samples. Both conserved end residues are part of each CDR3. D genes are given only for firm matches.

>TRBJ2-7|TRBD1|TRBV7-2
CASSFLDRGVYEQYF
>TRBJ2-7|NA|TRBV7-2
CASSVGLRVSYEQYF
>TRBJ1-5|NA|TRBV9
CASSAGLTNQPQHF
>TRBJ1-1|NA|TRBV29-1
CSVEVPPGGTEAFF
>TRBJ1-2|NA|TRBV6-1
CASSDPLQGSINGYTF
>TRBJ1-2|TRBD1|TRBV12-3/TRBV12-4
CASSGTGVGYTF
>TRBJ1-1|NA|TRBV29-1
CSVGASGGLTEAFF
>TRBJ2-7|TRBD2|TRBV7-2
CASSTHRGLAGEVEQYF
>TRBJ2-1|TRBD2|TRBV5-5
CASSPGTSGNSEQFF
>TRBJ1-6|TRBD1|TRBV6-1
CASSRQGHNSPLHF
>TRBJ2-2|TRBD2|TRBV3-1
CASSDTSGRNTGELFF
>TRBJ2-4|NA|TRBV12-3/TRBV12-4
CASSWTEIAKNIQYF
>TRBJ1-3|TRBD1|TRBV6-5
CASSYGQGAGNTIYF
>TRBJ2-5|NA|TRBV24-1
CATSGQGKETQYF
>TRBJ2-1|TRBD2|TRBV19
CASSIIRLAGDNEQFF
>TRBJ1-1|TRBD1|TRBV30
CAWSVRDRGIFMNTEAFF
>TRBJ1-2|NA|TRBV19
CASSPLERNYGYTF
>TRBJ1-1|NA|TRBV27
CASSPGFTGTEAFF
>TRBJ2-7|NA|TRBV6-5
CASSYFPDSSVNYF
>TRBJ1-5|NA|TRBV20-1
CSARDLLGAAGNQPQHF
>TRBJ2-5|TRBD1|TRBV20-1
CSARPGQGRETQYF
>TRBJ2-3|NA|TRBV7-8
CASSSRLGGDTQYF
>TRBJ1-1|NA|TRBV18
CASSPAMGRQNTEAFF
>TRBJ1-5|NA|TRBV19
CASSIEGRSPQHF
>TRBJ2-3|NA|TRBV5-6
CASSPKTSTDTQYF
>TRBJ2-7|TRBD1|TRBV20-1
CSASRGQGSYEQYF
>TRBJ2-7|NA|TRBV12-3/TRBV12-4
CASSFSEYEQYF
>TRBJ2-7|TRBD2|TRBV20-1
CSASGRAYEQYF
>TRBJ2-1|TRBD2|TRBV5-4
CASSWGLAGADNEQFF